Listed below are T cell receptor beta chains from one sample, sequenced in a study of CD8+CD57+ T cells in acquired aplastic anemia. TCRdb reanalysed the reads using MiXCR and keeps one entry per CDR3 protein. The repertoire holds 150,000 to 200,000 distinct CDR3 sequences, about 48% seen once, with 1.1% in the top ten. Sequencing was performed on sorted CD4+, CD8+, or CD8+CD57+ T cells (not recorded which) from PBMCs. The receptors originated from a human donor in good health. Each CDR3 is given with its conserved first and last residue. D genes are given only for firm matches. Some rows mark clone size as missing; the rest say once, few, many or name a class of expanded clone.

V	size	J	D	DNA	CDR3
TRBV29-1	NA	TRBJ1-1	NA	TGCAGCGTTGTTCTGGGCACTGAAGCTTTCTTT	CSVVLGTEAFF
TRBV2	many	TRBJ1-5	NA	TGTGCCAGCAAAAATAGCAATCAGCCCCAGCATTTT	CASKNSNQPQHF
TRBV5-1	many	TRBJ1-1	NA	TGCGCCAGCAGCTTGGAAGGGGTCGGGACCACTGAAGCTTTCTTT	CASSLEGVGTTEAFF
TRBV11-2	NA	TRBJ2-6	TRBD1	TGTGCCAGCAGCTTTGGACAGGGGGCTTCTGGGGCCAACGTCCTGACTTTC	CASSFGQGASGANVLTF
TRBV2	NA	TRBJ1-1	NA	TGTGCCAGCGTCCCGGGACAAGGTCAAGAAGCTTTCTTT	CASVPGQGQEAFF
TRBV6-1	NA	TRBJ2-1	NA	TGTGCCAGCAACTCGGCGGGTCAGAGCTCCTACAATGAGCAGTTCTTC	CASNSAGQSSYNEQFF
TRBV10-3	NA	TRBJ2-2	TRBD1	TGTGCCATCAGTGAGACGACAGGGACGTCCGGGGAGCTGTTTTTT	CAISETTGTSGELFF
TRBV18	few	TRBJ1-1	TRBD1	TGTGCCAGCTCACCTCGACAGGGGCACACTGAAGCTTTCTTT	CASSPRQGHTEAFF
TRBV7-3	NA	TRBJ2-1	NA	TGTGCCAGCAGCTTAGGAGGCCCCAATGAGCAGTTCTTC	CASSLGGPNEQFF
TRBV7-2	many	TRBJ1-3	NA	TGTGCCAGCAGCTTAGCGCCGCCGGGGGCGAGCTCTGGAAACACCATATATTTT	CASSLAPPGASSGNTIYF
TRBV19	few	TRBJ2-6	TRBD1	TGTGCCACGCGACGTCGCTCAGACAGGGGCAGGGGCTCTGGGGCCAACGTCCTGACTTTC	CATRRRSDRGRGSGANVLTF
TRBV20-1	many	TRBJ2-2	NA	TGCAGTGCTAGGGACGGGGCGTACACCGGGGAGCTGTTTTTT	CSARDGAYTGELFF
TRBV7-2	many	TRBJ1-2	TRBD1	TGTGCCAGCAGCGCTCTGTTACAGGGGAATGGCTACACCTTC	CASSALLQGNGYTF
TRBV5-4	NA	TRBJ1-6	TRBD1	TGTGCCAGCAGCCCAGGGACAGGCTCCCATTCACCCCTCCACTTT	CASSPGTGSHSPLHF
TRBV6-5	many	TRBJ1-5	NA	TGTGCCAGCAGTTACGGCAGGGATCACAATCAGCCCCAGCATTTT	CASSYGRDHNQPQHF
TRBV9	few	TRBJ1-5	NA	TGTGCCAGCAGCGTAGGGGGTGGGGGGAGTACGGAGCCCCAGCATTTT	CASSVGGGGSTEPQHF
TRBV29-1	NA	TRBJ2-3	TRBD2	TGCAGCGTGACCAAGCGCGGGGGGGCCGAAGATACGCAGTATTTT	CSVTKRGGAEDTQYF
TRBV20-1	NA	TRBJ2-3	NA	TGCAGTGCTAGAGCAGGTCTTGGGTTGCGGGACACAGATACGCAGTATTTT	CSARAGLGLRDTDTQYF
TRBV5-6	NA	TRBJ1-1	NA	TGTGCCAGCAGAGTGGACAACCCTGAAGCTTTCTTT	CASRVDNPEAFF
TRBV7-3	NA	TRBJ2-7	NA	TGTGCCAGCAGCTTAATTCCGGACAGTACCCTACGGGAGCAGTACTTC	CASSLIPDSTLREQYF
TRBV20-1	many	TRBJ1-1	NA	TGCAGTGCTAGAGATGGTGGCACTGAAGCTTTCTTT	CSARDGGTEAFF
TRBV19	many	TRBJ2-7	NA	TGTGCCAGTAGAAACCCCGCAACCGGACAACCCCTGAACTTC	CASRNPATGQPLNF
TRBV2	many	TRBJ2-7	TRBD1	TGTGCCAGCACGGACAGGGCGGGCGAGCAGTACTTC	CASTDRAGEQYF
TRBV6-5	many	TRBJ2-7	TRBD1	TGTGCCAGCAGTTTATCGACAGGGCCTTCCTACGAGCAGTACTTC	CASSLSTGPSYEQYF
TRBV6-5	NA	TRBJ1-6	NA	TGTGCCAGCAGTTTGGACAGCCCCTTTAATTCACCCCTCCACTTT	CASSLDSPFNSPLHF
TRBV27	NA	TRBJ2-1	NA	TGTGCCAGCAAATGGAACGGGGACTCCTACAATGAGCAGTTCTTC	CASKWNGDSYNEQFF
TRBV20-1	few	TRBJ2-7	NA	TGCAGTGCCCCCCTGTCCGAGCAGTACTTC	CSAPLSEQYF
TRBV20-1	NA	TRBJ2-7	TRBD1	TGCAGTGCTACCGGGACAGGGGGCAATGAGCAGTACTTC	CSATGTGGNEQYF
TRBV10-3	NA	TRBJ1-2	TRBD1	TGTGCTACGACTGCGGGGACAGTAGCTTTGGAGTATTTTGGCTACACCTTC	CATTAGTVALEYFGYTF
TRBV7-2	NA	TRBJ2-3	TRBD2	TGTGCCTTTCACCCAGGGGTAGCGGGGGTTAGGACAGATACGCAGTATTTT	CAFHPGVAGVRTDTQYF
TRBV20-1	many	TRBJ1-5	TRBD1	TGCAGTGCTCAAGGACAGGGCGATCAGCCCCAGCATTTT	CSAQGQGDQPQHF
TRBV19	many	TRBJ1-1	NA	TGTGCCAGTAGTACCCCAGGGGCCCCCATGAACACTGAAGCTTTCTTT	CASSTPGAPMNTEAFF
TRBV5-1	NA	TRBJ2-2	NA	TGCGCCAGCAGCTTGCCGGGCTTGAGCACCGGGGAGCTGTTTTTT	CASSLPGLSTGELFF
TRBV7-8	many	TRBJ1-5	NA	TGTGCCAGCAGCACAGGCGATCAGCCCCAGCATTTT	CASSTGDQPQHF
TRBV2	NA	TRBJ1-1	NA	TGTGCCAGCAGTCTAGACAGGAAAGCTTTCTTT	CASSLDRKAFF
TRBV2	NA	TRBJ1-5	NA	TGTGCCAGCAGTTTGGAGATTCAGCCCCAGCATTTT	CASSLEIQPQHF
TRBV2	NA	TRBJ2-1	TRBD2	TGTGCCAGCAGTAGTAGCGGGAGATTCTACAATGAGCAGTTCTTC	CASSSSGRFYNEQFF
TRBV7-9	many	TRBJ2-1	TRBD1	TGTGCCAGCAGCTACGGGACAGAGTACAATGAGCAGTTCTTC	CASSYGTEYNEQFF
TRBV5-1	once	TRBJ2-7	NA	TGCGCCAGCAGCTTGGAGAGGGGATTTAGGTACGAGCAGTACTTC	CASSLERGFRYEQYF
TRBV11-1	NA	TRBJ1-5	TRBD1	TGTGCCAGCAGCTTCGGACAGGGGGTTGGCGGCAATCAGCCCCAGCATTTT	CASSFGQGVGGNQPQHF
TRBV20-1	NA	TRBJ1-2	TRBD1	TGCAGTGCTCAGGGACAGGCTCTCTACACCTTC	CSAQGQALYTF
TRBV20-1	NA	TRBJ1-6	NA	TGCAGTGCTAGACCGACTAGCGGGGGCGACTCACCCCTCCACTTT	CSARPTSGGDSPLHF
TRBV11-3	many	TRBJ2-7	TRBD1	TGTGCCAGCAGCCCCGGGACAGGCGACACCTACGAGCAGTACTTC	CASSPGTGDTYEQYF
TRBV6-1	many	TRBJ2-7	TRBD1	TGTGCCAGCAGTAGGACCGGACAGGGGTCCTACGAGCAGTACTTC	CASSRTGQGSYEQYF
TRBV14	NA	TRBJ2-3	TRBD2	TGTGCCAGCAGCCCAACAGCGGGGGTAGTCACAGATACGCAGTATTTT	CASSPTAGVVTDTQYF
TRBV29-1	NA	TRBJ2-1	TRBD2	TGCAGCGTTGAAGAATATAGCGGGGGGGCTAATGAGCAGTTCTTC	CSVEEYSGGANEQFF
TRBV10-3	NA	TRBJ1-5	TRBD1	TGTGCCATCAGTGTGGCGGACAGGGAAGGGCCCCAGCATTTT	CAISVADREGPQHF
TRBV9	many	TRBJ1-1	NA	TGTGCCAGCAGCGTGCAGGGGTACCCCGGGGCTGAAGCTTTCTTT	CASSVQGYPGAEAFF
TRBV11-2	many	TRBJ2-5	TRBD1	TGTGCCAGCAGCTTTTGGACAGGGGAGACCCAGTACTTC	CASSFWTGETQYF